The rows below give T cell receptor beta chains drawn from one sample of a study of T cell responses to AZD1222 COVID-19 vaccine. The repertoire was sequenced with immunoSEQ multiplex PCR; TCRdb's copy has only in-frame clones and lacks some. The sample carries some 120,000 clones, approximately 90% recorded once. This material consisted of peripheral blood, taken on day 0 of AZD1222 vaccination. Receptors originate from an adult in good health. CDR3s include the opening cysteine and the closing phenylalanine or tryptophan. D genes are given only for firm matches.

D | V | CDR3
- | TRBV5-6 | CASSHGTVYEQYF
TRBD1 | TRBV5-4 | CASSSEAGQGWADTQYF
- | TRBV7-3 | CASSLRSGREGGYTF
- | TRBV5-1 | CASSSQGGNSPLHF
TRBD1 | TRBV18 | CASSPGQGGQPQHF
TRBD2 | TRBV4-3 | CASSQDADRLAGGPDTQYF
- | TRBV11-3 | CASRGDPNTEAFF
TRBD1 | TRBV7-2 | CASSLSSTGRNQPQHF
- | TRBV6-1 | CASSESRGAGQPQHF
TRBD1 | TRBV2 | CASSVQGADQPQHF
- | TRBV4-2 | CASSQALLDTDTQYF
TRBD2 | TRBV5-1 | CASSISGRAGVNEQFF
TRBD2 | TRBV29-1 | CSVLLAAYEQYF
TRBD2 | TRBV7-8 | CASSSRLAGGELFF
- | TRBV11-2 | CASSLGVEQYF
TRBD1 | TRBV5-4 | CASSPPDRATEAFF
- | TRBV27 | CASSKPGTSHEQYF
TRBD2 | TRBV11-3 | CASSLDPAGAGTGELFF
TRBD1 | TRBV28 | CASSPGTGDLHEQYF
- | TRBV6-5 | CASSSLREENQPQHF
- | TRBV5-1 | CASSLVDSGTEAFF
TRBD2 | TRBV24-1 | CATSPRGDEQYF
TRBD1 | TRBV18 | CASSSGTGGSNQPQHF
- | TRBV12-3/TRBV12-4 | CASSLAGSYEQYF
- | TRBV20-1 | CSASRDSGNTIYF
- | TRBV5-1 | CASSLAIAQNTEAFF
- | TRBV27 | CASSLGETYNSPLHF
TRBD2 | TRBV12-3/TRBV12-4 | CASSRTSREQFF
- | TRBV5-1 | CASSGDSYNEQFF
TRBD1 | TRBV15 | CATQGTGVYGYTF
- | TRBV4-1 | CASSQVGAALRFYGYTF
- | TRBV24-1 | CATSDSRVGYSNQPQHF
- | TRBV3-1/TRBV3-2 | CASSQDLQATNEKLFF
- | TRBV6-5 | CASLEGYEQYF
- | TRBV7-9 | CASSPSGGRSTEAFF
- | TRBV18 | CASSLAWQGRAPSNTQYF
- | TRBV4-3 | CASSQDPTDSLYGYTF
- | TRBV3-1/TRBV3-2 | CASSQGWGGNEQYF
- | TRBV6-2/TRBV6-3 | CASSSMGVKQYF
TRBD1 | TRBV18 | CASSRGQGTATNEKLFF
- | TRBV6-6 | CASSYSVDTGSEQYF
TRBD1 | TRBV30 | CAWRTGASTDTQYF
TRBD2 | TRBV11-2 | CASSFTSGSYEQYF
TRBD1 | TRBV24-1 | CATSDPTGGQPQHF
- | TRBV9 | CASSGLLPSYNEQFF
- | TRBV5-6 | CASSETNKLQETQYF